This TCR beta chain was documented in a study of Ad26.COV2.S vaccination and SARS-CoV-2 variants. Study at large: Once, or twice with 56 days between doses, Ad26.COV2.S was given intramuscularly.

Study-wide results and caveats: Breadth and depth estimates from TCRs may understate total T cell responses.

The treatment is: over 15 received Ad26.COV2.S at low or high dose, single or two shots; a few received placebo; per-sample allocation not given. Collection of the samples took place on day 63 after the first injection of vaccine or placebo. Expression of Wuhan-strain SARS-CoV-2 spike came from the Ad26 vector that formed the vaccine. On this clone: Its antigen is not known.

The table came from immunoSEQ multiplex PCR; TCRdb's copy has only in-frame clones and leaves some out. This sample has some 450,000 clones; 80% to 95% occur once, and the top ten carry about 4.4%. V was shortened by 4 bases and J by 2 bases, with 8 bases between the two germline ends. CDR1 is SNHLY, CDR2 FYNNEI, per germline. This CDR3 has 13 amino acids. The chain carries TRBV2 and TRBJ2-5, with D perhaps matching TRBD1 (6 bases). The starting material was peripheral blood, obtained in a trial of Ad26.COV2.S vaccine versus placebo. The clonotype originates from a person aged 18-65 years who received the Ad26.COV2.S COVID-19 vaccine or a placebo. CDR3 protein: CASSGRGQETQYF. CDR3 bases: TGTGCCAGCAGTGGAAGGGGGCAAGAGACCCAGTACTTC.